These 14 T cell receptor beta chains originate from one sample sequenced in a study of CD8+CD57+ T cells in acquired aplastic anemia. CDR3 and TCR beta VDJ profiling relied on genomic DNA as the template. One entry per CDR3 protein results from TCRdb running MiXCR on the reads. The repertoire holds around 400,000 distinct CDR3 sequences, with approximately 70% as singletons. Sequencing input: sorted CD4+, CD8+, or CD8+CD57+ T cells (not recorded which) from PBMCs. The receptors come from a human donor in good health, serving as a control.

This clonotype has at least ten counts. V usage is TRBV6-5 and J usage is TRBJ2-7, with TRBD1 matching 12 bases. Germline V lookup: CDR1 MNHEY, CDR2 SVGAGI. V shed 0 bases and J 5 bases; nucleotides not matched to a gene: 14. This CDR3 has 19 residues. The CDR3, as DNA: TGTGCCAGCAGTTACTCGAGGTTCCGGGACAGGGGGCGACGTCACGAGCAGTACTTC. Translation: CASSYSRFRDRGRRHEQYF.

V is TRBV5-6 and J is TRBJ2-5; weak D call: TRBD1 (6 bases). This CDR3 is built from 15 residues. Germline CDR1 SGHDT, CDR2 YYEEEE. V shed 1 base and J shed 4 bases, with 14 bases lying between them. Here the CDR3 DNA reads TGTGCCAGCAGCTTGTCACAGGGAATGGTAGAGACCCAGTACTTC. This translates into CASSLSQGMVETQYF.

The chain is built from TRBV9 and TRBJ1-6; 7 nucleotides match TRBD1. The CDR3 extends over 15 amino acids. The V gene end was trimmed by 3 bases and the J gene end by 14 bases; junction bases not matched to a gene: 14. The V gene's germline CDR1 is SGDLS and CDR2 YYNGEE. The CDR3 nucleotides are TGTGCCAGCAGCGGGATAGACAGGGCCCCACCGGCCCTCCACTTT. Protein: CASSGIDRAPPALHF.

The chain links TRBV19 to TRBJ1-6; D ambiguous. The CDR3 is 14 amino acids. V was pared by 1 base and J by 8 bases, with 9 bases between. Germline values: CDR1 LNHDA, CDR2 SQIVND (reference sequence). CDR3 in amino acids: CASSIAGQYSPLHF. For the CDR3, the DNA is TGTGCCAGTAGTATAGCGGGTCAGTATTCACCCCTCCACTTT.

This clonotype was observed once. The chain joins TRBV11-2 to TRBJ1-3, with 8 nucleotides matching TRBD1. This CDR3 region has 14 residues. V trimming: 4 bases; J trimming: 7 bases; junction bases outside the gene matches: 6. Germline CDR1 is SGHAT and CDR2 is FQNNGV. The CDR3 sequence: CASSSRGQGNTIYF. The CDR3, as DNA: TGTGCCAGCAGCTCCAGGGGGCAGGGGAACACCATATATTTT.

This clonotype was picked up many times. J is TRBJ2-6 and V is TRBV15; D possibly uses TRBD1 or TRBD2 (6 bases each). V lost 9 bases to trimming and J lost 1 base, with 13 bases between them. Germline CDR1 LNHNV, CDR2 YYDKDF (reference sequence). This CDR3 is 15 amino acids long. The CDR3 nucleotides are TGTGCCACGAGTAGGGGGGCGTCTGGGGCCAACGTCCTGACTTTC. It yields the protein CATSRGASGANVLTF.

The J gene is TRBJ2-1, the V gene TRBV20-1, with 7 nucleotides matching TRBD2. V trimming: 4 bases; J trimming: 5 bases; junction bases outside the gene matches: 14. CDR1 DFQATT and CDR2 SNEGSKA come from the germline V gene (reference sequence). This CDR3 has 16 amino acids. CDR3 sequence reads: CSAKGTGGDRHNEQFF. The DNA of the CDR3 is TGCAGTGCTAAGGGTACTGGGGGGGATAGGCACAATGAGCAGTTCTTC.

Worth noting for this clonotype: A much larger clone lies one base from this, so it may be a read error. J is TRBJ1-5 and V is TRBV20-1; 8 nucleotides line up with TRBD1. The CDR3 consists of 15 residues. Germline V gives CDR1 DFQATT, CDR2 SNEGSKA (reference sequence). CDR3 loop: CSARVGQGSSQPQHF. Written as DNA, the CDR3 is TGCAGTGCTAGAGTTGGACAGGGAAGCAGTCAGCCCCAGCATTTT.

This clonotype was counted only a few times. The gene calls are TRBV2 and TRBJ2-7, with D hard to call. This CDR3 has 12 amino acids. The V gene lost 7 bases and the J gene lost 10 bases, with 17 bases spanning the gap. CDR1 SNHLY and CDR2 FYNNEI come from the germline V gene. CDR3 DNA: TGTGCCAGCACGGCGGCTGCGATTCGACAGTACTTC. It codes for CASTAAAIRQYF.

This clonotype was found many times. The V and J genes are TRBV15 and TRBJ1-2; a possible D gene is TRBD1 (5 bases). V gave up 0 bases and J gave up 3 bases, with 11 bases separating them. The germline V gene encodes CDR1 LNHNV and CDR2 YYDKDF (reference sequence). The CDR3 length is 15 residues. In DNA, the CDR3 is TGTGCCACCAGCAGAGAAGCAGGGATCTACTATGGCTACACCTTC. The encoded protein is CATSREAGIYYGYTF.

The CDR3 coding sequence is TGTGCCAGCAGCTCTCCTAGCGGGGGCTCCTACGAGCAGTACTTC. Residues: CASSSPSGGSYEQYF. The V and J genes are TRBV11-2 and TRBJ2-7; 10 bases align to TRBD2. The CDR3 contains 15 residues. The V gene end was trimmed by 4 bases and the J gene end by 0 bases; junction bases not matched to a gene: 3. The germline gives CDR1 SGHAT, CDR2 FQNNGV.

The chain employs TRBV20-1 and TRBJ1-6; a weak D match, TRBD1 (5 bases). Trimming pared 6 bases from V and 17 bases from J, leaving 20 bases between. There are 12 residues in the CDR3. Germline CDR1 and CDR2: DFQATT and SNEGSKA (reference sequence). The CDR3 sequence is CSATAWDGYVHF. For the CDR3, the DNA is TGCAGTGCCACGGCGTGGGACGGGTATGTCCACTTT.

The table lists this clonotype with a few counts. The chain is built from TRBV25-1 and TRBJ1-1; no reliable D call. The CDR3 sequence is 13 residues long. Germline-derived CDR1 and CDR2 are MGHDK and SYGVNS. Trimming shortened V by 8 bases and J by 8 bases, and 18 bases separated the two germline ends. The CDR3 DNA follows: TGTGCCAGCGGGTTGGAGGGTCTTGGGGAAGCTTTCTTT. This encodes CASGLEGLGEAFF.

Note on this clonotype: At one end, the junction sequence differs from germline, possibly due to a read error. The chain recombines TRBV7-8 with TRBJ2-6; 13 bases fit TRBD2. The V gene's germline CDR1 is SGHVS and CDR2 FQNEAQ. This CDR3 has 16 residues. Here the CDR3 DNA reads TGTGCCAGCAGCCCATCACTAGCGGGGGGGGACAACGTCCTGACTTTC. Its protein is CASSPSLAGGDNVLTF.